The next 11 T cell receptor beta chains were all read from a single sample in a study of blood T cell repertoires in COVID-19. Using immunoSEQ multiplex PCR, the repertoire was profiled, and TCRdb retains in-frame clones only, with some absent. Of about 330,000 clones in the sample, 70% to 90% were seen once. Sequencing used peripheral blood. These receptors originate from a human donor in a cohort sampled during active COVID-19.

CDR3 loop: CASSSYGQGTEAFF. CDR3 DNA: TGTGCCAGCAGCTCCTATGGACAGGGCACTGAAGCTTTCTTT. V and J are TRBV7-9 and TRBJ1-1, with 8 bases identical to TRBD1. The CDR3 covers 14 residues. Germline V gene lookup returns CDR1 SEHNR and CDR2 FQNEAQ (reference sequence). J lost 4 bases, V lost 4 bases, and 5 bases had no gene match.

For the CDR3, the DNA is TGCGCCAGCAGCCCCGGGACACCTACTCTAAGCAGCTATGGCTACACCTTC. Its translation is CASSPGTPTLSSYGYTF. The rearrangement joins TRBV5-1 to TRBJ1-2, with D perhaps matching TRBD1 (6 bases). Germline values: CDR1 SGHRS, CDR2 YFSETQ. CDR3 length: 17 residues. V dropped 4 bases and J dropped 4 bases, with 23 bases sitting between them.

The rearrangement links TRBV14 to TRBJ1-5; D call uncertain. CDR1 is SGHDN, CDR2 FVKESK, per germline. The CDR3 contains 12 residues. V lost 5 bases and J 7 bases, leaving 9 bases between the germline ends. In DNA form, the CDR3 reads TGTGCCAGCAGCGCTGGGAGGCAGCCCCAGCATTTT. Its protein is CASSAGRQPQHF.

This clone showed up just a few times. The rearrangement uses TRBV5-1 and TRBJ1-2; a weak D match, TRBD1 (6 bases). Trimming stripped 1 base from V and 5 bases from J, with 15 bases between. This CDR3 has 15 residues. CDR1 SGHRS and CDR2 YFSETQ come from the germline V gene. This CDR3 reads CASSLSTGSTYGYTF. The CDR3 region has the DNA TGCGCCAGCAGCTTGTCCACAGGGTCCACTTATGGCTACACCTTC.

The chain couples TRBV25-1 to TRBJ2-2, with 9 bases aligning to TRBD1. The length of the CDR3 is 16 residues. Germline CDR1 MGHDK, CDR2 SYGVNS. The trim removed 2 bases at V and 5 bases at J, leaving 6 bases unmatched. CDR3 coding DNA: TGTGCCAGCAGTGAACCCGGGACAGGGAGGACCGGGGAGCTGTTTTTT. The encoded protein is CASSEPGTGRTGELFF.

The J gene is TRBJ1-4, the V gene TRBV5-8, with a possible D match to TRBD1 (5 bases). The germline gives CDR1 SGHTS, CDR2 YDEGEE. The CDR3 contains 15 residues. The V and J ends lost 1 base and 4 bases respectively, with 11 bases between them. The CDR3 nucleotides are TGTGCCAGCAGCTTGCGGGCAGGGATTAATGAAAAACTGTTTTTT. Translated: CASSLRAGINEKLFF.

The chain couples TRBV24-1 to TRBJ2-5, with D maybe TRBD1 (6 bases). Germline values: CDR1 KGHDR, CDR2 SFDVKD. Between the trimmed V and J ends, which lost 3 bases and 5 bases, there was a span of 15 bases. CDR3 size: 15 residues. The CDR3 nucleotides read TGTGCCACCAGTGATCCACAGCAGGGGTCGGAGACCCAGTACTTC. It codes for CATSDPQQGSETQYF.

The chain uses TRBV19 and TRBJ2-1; 11 bases are shared with TRBD2. Looked up from germline, CDR1 is LNHDA and CDR2 is SQIVND (reference sequence). With 8 bases clipped from V and 5 bases from J, the junction kept 5 bases outside the gene matches. The length of the CDR3 is 14 residues. CDR3 nucleotide sequence: TGTGCCAGTGGGTTACTAGCGGGGGACAATGAGCAGTTCTTC. It encodes CASGLLAGDNEQFF.

The chain has TRBV13 and TRBJ2-5; 8 nucleotides match TRBD2. This CDR3 comprises 15 residues. V was pared by 5 bases and J by 1 base, with 6 bases of the junction left unmatched. Germline V CDR1 and CDR2: PRHDT, FYEKMQ (reference sequence). CDR3 sequence reads: CASSPGGAFQETQYF. The CDR3 DNA sequence: TGTGCCAGCAGCCCCGGGGGGGCTTTCCAAGAGACCCAGTACTTC.

Concerning this clone: The junction differs from germline at one of its ends, possibly a read error. The chain links TRBV5-6 to TRBJ1-1; D uncertain. Germline assignment: CDR1 SGHDT and CDR2 YYEEEE. CDR3 length: 14 residues. CDR3 amino acids: CASSLDGLHEKAFF. Written as DNA, the CDR3 is TGTGCCAGCAGTTTGGACGGACTTCACGAAAAAGCTTTCTTT.

V and J are TRBV15 and TRBJ2-1; D remains unclear. The CDR3 contains 13 residues. Trimming took off 8 bases at V and 4 bases at J, with 12 bases between the two ends. Per germline, CDR1 LNHNV and CDR2 YYDKDF (reference sequence). CDR3: CATDRATYNEQFF. CDR3 bases: TGTGCCACCGATCGAGCTACTTACAATGAGCAGTTCTTC.